This T cell receptor (beta chain) was captured in a study of blood T cells in healthy people across ages (dated by TCRdb to 2015 to 2017). General notes on the study: In model experiments, template switching captured about one uniquely barcoded TCR beta cDNA molecule for every two T cells. Using the same blood draw, the study looked at two additional independent replicas of 1 million unique cDNA reads for two donors, one aged 18 to 30 and the other aged 80 or older. To avoid experimental bias, donors of different ages were spread randomly across the sequencing lanes. To track age-related changes in TCR beta repertoire diversity, the study relied on deep sequencing normalized with unique cDNA molecular identifiers. Donors were grouped into four age groups: young (average 16 years), middle-aged (39), aged (62) and long-lived (about 82). General findings and caveats noted by the study authors: The long-lived group showed more naive CD4+ T cells, fewer expanded clones and increased TCR diversity than the aged group, suggesting age selection. Because donor CMV infection status was unknown, age-related changes in expanded clonotypes were potentially confounded. There was a strong correlation between observed TCR beta diversity and the percentage of naive T cells measured by flow cytometry. Estimates of total diversity from one million sequenced T cells were regarded as lower bounds and underestimates. Since profiling was done on bulk unsorted PBMCs, naive and antigen-experienced compartments could not be conclusively compared. As age increased, observed TCR beta diversity per million T cells dropped in a roughly linear way, and a significant reduction was already evident by age 40.

At the junction V is shortened by 3 bases and J by 8 bases; bases outside the gene matches: 8. The CDR3 has 14 amino acids, counting the end cysteine and phenylalanine. The sequence is cut down to CDR3 DNA, 42 bases in frame from base 1. According to the germline V gene, CDR1 reads MNHEY and CDR2 reads SVGAGI. Library preparation used 5' RACE. For sequencing, an Illumina HiSeq 2500 was employed. A second PCR of 7 to 11 cycles was performed with a sample-barcoded 5' primer and a J-beta primer mix. A unique molecular identifier was introduced onto each TCR beta cDNA molecule by a template-switch 5' adaptor carrying 12 random nucleotides. Each sample yielded at least 2.5 million CDR3-containing paired-end reads. The Mint cDNA synthesis kit, primed by a TRBC-specific oligonucleotide, was used to synthesize first-strand cDNA from all RNA. All cDNA was treated with uracil-DNA glycosylase and then went through a first 18-cycle PCR with the universal primers M1SS and BC2_uni_R. Turning to the authors' computational methods: For normalization, 1 million high-quality reads were randomly selected from each sample, with every read carrying a distinct molecular identifier. Reads with shared molecular identifiers were discarded instead of being binned into consensus sequences. MiTCR, run with a Q25 quality threshold and the strictest error-elimination algorithm, handled CDR3 identification, clonotype clustering and error correction. Lower-bound total TCR beta diversity was estimated with a nonparametric unseen species model using Euler transformation. Using fastp trimming at Q25 and MiXCR clonotype assembly, TCRdb reanalyzed the public sequencing data and kept in-frame beta chains. Rows matching on CDR3 protein sequence are summarized as one entry with the most common DNA and genes. The V and J calls reflect TCRdb's pipeline rather than the authors' work. The sample records about 1.8 million distinct CDR3 sequences, roughly 50% of which are singletons. The ten largest make up over 2% of the sample.

Comments on this clonotype: Its antigen is unknown. No much larger clone is present one base from it, and per-base qualities are unavailable.

The 40 or so donors, aged about 6 to 95 years, were systemically healthy Caucasian individuals from Russia. Each donor gave about 9.2 milliliters of peripheral blood, drawn into EDTA-treated Vacutainer tubes. Ficoll-Paque density-gradient centrifugation was used to isolate PBMCs, with at least 6 million per sample. Trizol reagent was used to extract total RNA from PBMCs, with at least 5 micrograms per sample. For every donor, flow cytometry on a PBMC aliquot measured the percentage of naive CD45RAhigh/CD27high T cells. Sequenced material: blood. The receptor's source is a middle-aged woman in good health. This sequence uses TRBV6-5 and TRBJ1-2; a stretch of 8 junction bases matches TRBD1. CDR3 sequence: CASSYSRTGPGYTF. Here is the DNA: TGTGCCAGCAGTTATTCCAGGACAGGGCCCGGCTACACCTTC.